The next 23 T cell receptor beta chains were all read from a single sample in a study of OX40 agonist ivuxolimab in advanced cancers. Libraries were prepared by immunoSEQ multiplex PCR; TCRdb keeps only in-frame clonotypes and omits some of them. The table records 10,000 to 13,000 clones, 80% of them present only once. The source was CD4+ or CD8+ T cells sorted from blood, collected in a trial of the OX40 agonist ivuxolimab. These receptors were taken from an adult with an advanced solid tumor such as melanoma, head and neck, liver or kidney cancer.

The V call is TRBV30, the J call TRBJ2-3; no clear D. This CDR3 spans 10 amino acids. Germline assignment: CDR1 GTSNPN and CDR2 SVGIG (reference sequence). The germline V and J ends were trimmed by 6 bases and 5 bases, with 6 bases remaining between them. CDR3 sequence (DNA): TGTGCCTGCCTCCAAGATACGCAGTATTTT. Its translation: CACLQDTQYF.

V gene TRBV19 combines with J gene TRBJ2-7; a weak D match, TRBD1 (5 bases). Per the germline V gene, CDR1 is LNHDA and CDR2 is SQIVND (reference sequence). The CDR3 has 12 residues. V shed 3 bases and J shed 5 bases, with 8 bases lying between them. The CDR3 reads CASSISGNEQYF. CDR3 DNA: TGTGCCAGTAGTATTTCAGGGAACGAGCAGTACTTC.

The rearrangement links TRBV27 to TRBJ1-1; D is ambiguous. Trimming cost V 4 bases and J 0 bases, with 9 bases left between them. The CDR3 loop spans 14 amino acids. The germline CDR1 and CDR2 sequences are MNHEY and SMNVEV (reference sequence). CDR3 sequence (DNA): TGTGCCAGCAGTTCGGGAACCATGAACACTGAAGCTTTCTTT. Translated, it gives CASSSGTMNTEAFF.

The chain has TRBV25-1 and TRBJ2-7; no reliable D call. The CDR3 is 14 residues long. Germline assignment: CDR1 MGHDK and CDR2 SYGVNS. Trimming pared 4 bases from V and 6 bases from J, leaving 16 bases between. CDR3 DNA: TGTGCCAGCAGTGCCTTGACCGGGCGGAGCGAGCAGTACTTC. Its protein product is CASSALTGRSEQYF.

This clone was detected once. The CDR3 nucleotides read TGTGCCAGCAGTGAAGCCTACGAGCAGTACTTC. It is translated as CASSEAYEQYF. The J gene is TRBJ2-7, the V gene TRBV6-1; D ambiguous. Trimming took 0 bases from V and 3 from J, leaving 0 bases between them. The germline V gene has CDR1 MNHNS and CDR2 SASEGT. The CDR3 sequence is 11 residues long.

The rearrangement links TRBV11-2 to TRBJ2-7, with TRBD2 as a possible D gene (6 bases). The CDR3 spans 15 residues. V was clipped by 5 bases and J by 0 bases, with 14 bases between them. Germline-derived CDR1 and CDR2 are SGHAT and FQNNGV. The CDR3 DNA reads as TGTGCCAGCAGCGCCCTAGCGAGGAGCTCCTACGAGCAGTACTTC. This sequence encodes CASSALARSSYEQYF.

The chain recombines TRBV6-1 with TRBJ1-4; D ambiguous. The length of the CDR3 is 15 residues. Per the germline V gene, CDR1 is MNHNS and CDR2 is SASEGT. V was pared by 2 bases and J by 4 bases, with 11 bases between. In nucleotides, the CDR3 is TGTGCCAGCAGTGAAAGCGAGGGAAGTAATGAAAAACTGTTTTTT. The encoded protein is CASSESEGSNEKLFF.

The chain is built from TRBV4-1 and TRBJ2-1; 10 positions match TRBD2. Per germline, CDR1 MGHRA and CDR2 YSYEKL. The CDR3 runs 16 residues. V trimming: 4 bases; J trimming: 2 bases; junction bases outside the gene matches: 5. Here the CDR3 reads CASSRTSGNTYNEQFF. The CDR3 coding sequence is TGCGCCAGCAGCCGGACTAGCGGAAACACCTACAATGAGCAGTTCTTC.

V and J are TRBV7-8 and TRBJ2-1, with a tentative D call TRBD2 (6 bases). V dropped 0 bases and J dropped 6 bases, with 12 bases sitting between them. There are 15 residues in the CDR3. Germline CDR1 reads SGHVS; CDR2 reads FQNEAQ. The CDR3 here is CASSLASGSGNEQFF. CDR3 in DNA: TGTGCCAGCAGCTTAGCGTCCGGGAGCGGCAATGAGCAGTTCTTC. The full variable domain, completed using reference TRBV7-8 and TRBJ2-1, is GAGVSQSPRYKVAKRGQDVALRCDPISGHVSLFWYQQALGQGPEFLTYFQNEAQLDKSGLPSDRFFAERPEGSVSTLKIQRTQQEDSAVYLCASSLASGSGNEQFFGPGTRLTVL.

The chain carries TRBV11-3 and TRBJ2-5; 8 positions agree with TRBD1. The CDR3 has 15 residues. The germline V gene has CDR1 SGHNT and CDR2 YENEEA. V shed 5 bases, J shed 2 bases, and the junction held 7 bases outside the gene matches. CDR3 nucleotides: TGTGCCAGCAGCCCTGACAGGGGCCCTCAAGAGACCCAGTACTTC. Amino acids: CASSPDRGPQETQYF.

This sequence joins TRBV6-5 and TRBJ1-2; 12 bases are shared with TRBD1. V lost 4 bases to trimming and J lost 4 bases; unmatched junction nucleotides: 4. The germline V gene has CDR1 MNHEY and CDR2 SVGAGI. The CDR3 covers 15 residues. CDR3 residues: CASSLGQGAGYGYTF. The CDR3 DNA sequence: TGTGCCAGCAGTTTGGGACAGGGGGCGGGCTATGGCTACACCTTC.

The chain carries TRBV27 and TRBJ1-5; TRBD1 might be the D (5 bases). The CDR3 sequence is 15 residues long. V was shortened by 6 bases and J by 7 bases, with 19 bases between the two germline ends. Germline CDR1 reads MNHEY; CDR2 reads SMNVEV (reference sequence). CDR3 sequence reads: CASREYGGVEQPQHF. The CDR3 coding sequence is TGTGCCAGCAGGGAATATGGAGGGGTTGAACAGCCCCAGCATTTT.

The V call is TRBV19, the J call TRBJ2-3, with 10 bases identical to TRBD2. V lost 5 bases to trimming and J lost 0 bases; unmatched junction nucleotides: 8. The CDR3 is 17 amino acids. Germline lookup yields CDR1 LNHDA and CDR2 SQIVND (reference sequence). CDR3 sequence reads: CASSHPGTSESTDTQYF. CDR3 nucleotides: TGTGCCAGTAGTCATCCCGGGACTAGCGAGAGCACAGATACGCAGTATTTT.

This clone was counted only a few times. The V and J genes are TRBV27 and TRBJ2-6; D may be TRBD1 (5 bases). V gave up 4 bases and J gave up 4 bases, with 8 bases separating them. Germline loops: CDR1 MNHEY, CDR2 SMNVEV (reference sequence). The CDR3 runs to 14 residues. The CDR3 DNA is TGTGCCAGCAGTTCAGGGATGGGGGCCAACGTCCTGACTTTC. This gives the protein CASSSGMGANVLTF.

The gene calls are TRBV5-1 and TRBJ2-7, with 9 bases matching TRBD2. The length of the CDR3 is 16 residues. CDR1 is SGHRS and CDR2 is YFSETQ in the germline V gene. V gave up 1 base and J gave up 0 bases; unmatched junction bases: 5. This CDR3 reads CASSLRLAGSSYEQYF. The CDR3 bases are TGCGCCAGCAGCTTGCGGCTAGCGGGGAGCTCCTACGAGCAGTACTTC.

The chain carries TRBV5-6 and TRBJ1-4; 9 bases are shared with TRBD1. The CDR3 contains 14 residues. Germline CDR1 reads SGHDT; CDR2 reads YYEEEE. Trimming cost V 10 bases and J 8 bases; bases outside gene matches: 12. The CDR3 reads CAGSTGGEEEKLFF. DNA for the CDR3: TGTGCCGGTTCAACAGGGGGCGAGGAAGAAAAACTGTTTTTT.

A few counts support this clone. The V call is TRBV29-1, the J call TRBJ2-3, with 10 bases lining up with TRBD2. The CDR3 is 14 residues long. Looked up from germline, CDR1 is SQVTM and CDR2 is ANQGSEA. Trimming cost V 5 bases and J 6 bases; bases outside gene matches: 8. CDR3: CSVLLAGEMDTQYF. CDR3 bases: TGCAGCGTTCTTCTAGCGGGAGAAATGGATACGCAGTATTTT.

The chain employs TRBV30 and TRBJ1-2; no clear D gene. The ends were cut back, 0 bases at V and 5 bases at J, with 10 bases in the middle. The CDR3 covers 13 residues. Per germline, CDR1 GTSNPN and CDR2 SVGIG (reference sequence). The CDR3 region is CAWSVNAPYGYTF. The CDR3 region has the DNA TGTGCCTGGAGTGTAAACGCGCCTTATGGCTACACCTTC.

This chain uses TRBV2 with TRBJ2-1; TRBD2 agrees at 12 bases. The germline V gene has CDR1 SNHLY and CDR2 FYNNEI. The CDR3 is 17 residues long. J lost 5 bases, V lost 5 bases, and 10 bases had no gene match. The DNA for the CDR3 is TGTGCCAGCAGTTCGAGTCCCCCTAGCGGGGGGGACAATGAGCAGTTCTTC. It codes for CASSSSPPSGGDNEQFF.

The rearrangement uses TRBV6-5 and TRBJ1-2; 10 bases are a match to TRBD1. The CDR3 runs to 15 residues. The germline V gene has CDR1 MNHEY and CDR2 SVGAGI. V shed 2 bases and J 1 base; nucleotides not matched to a gene: 1. DNA of the CDR3: TGTGCCAGCAGTTACGGGACAGGGGATAACTATGGCTACACCTTC. Amino acids: CASSYGTGDNYGYTF.

The chain employs TRBV4-1 and TRBJ2-1; D is unclear. CDR3 length: 12 residues. V lost 0 bases, J lost 8 bases, and 5 bases lay in between. CDR1 is MGHRA and CDR2 is YSYEKL in the germline V gene. The DNA of the CDR3 is TGCGCCAGCAGCCAAGATCGGGATGAGCAGTTCTTC. Amino acids: CASSQDRDEQFF.

This clone came up a few times. The junction departs from the called germline gene at one end, perhaps through a read error. The identical CDR3 is also encoded by other nucleotide sequences in the sample. The V and J genes are TRBV7-7 and TRBJ2-1; 11 bases match TRBD2. In germline, CDR1 is SSHAT, CDR2 FNYEAQ (reference sequence). This CDR3 has 15 residues. Written as DNA, the CDR3 is TGTGCTAGCAGTCTTAGCGGGGGGGCCTACAATGAGCAGTTCTTC. Protein product: CASSLSGGAYNEQFF.

The chain couples TRBV21-1 to TRBJ1-4. TRBV21-1 represents a pseudogene. This CDR3 region has 17 residues. CDR3 in DNA: TGTGCCAGCAGTTTGGCTGTAGCTACAGTGCATAATGAAAAACTGTTTTTT. Amino acid sequence: CASSLAVATVHNEKLFF.